Described below is a single TCR beta chain sequence and its context. This clonotype was recorded at least ten times. Its antigen is currently not known. No base quality values were provided; no much bigger clone lies one nucleotide off. The sample belongs to a study of T-cell memory formation after mild COVID-19 (dated by TCRdb to 2020 to 2023). Some background on the complete study: Most TCR sequence clusters were specific to one of the two donors. In two donors, T-cell clones that expanded and contracted after mild COVID-19 were followed by sequencing TCRalpha and TCRbeta repertoires longitudinally. Two young, previously healthy adult volunteers made up the cohort, one male and one female.

PBMCs were isolated by Ficoll-Paque density gradient centrifugation. The CDR3 starts with the cysteine, ends with the phenylalanine, and has 12 residues. The sequence is cut down to CDR3 DNA, 36 bases in frame from base 1. From a lookup of the germline V gene, CDR1 and CDR2 are SGHRS and YFSETQ. The junction shows trimming of 6 bases on V and 0 bases on J, plus 7 bases between the germline ends. The investigation overall reported the following: Clones contracting from day 15 to 85 had balanced CD4/CD8 phenotypes, while a second wave expanding from day 15 to 37 was biased towards CD4+. Some responding clones were detected in pre-infection memory, suggesting pre-existing cross-reactive memory T cells joined the SARS-CoV-2 response. The second-wave clones that peaked on day 37 were not confirmed to be SARS-CoV-2 specific. Only two mild cases were covered by the study, and larger cohorts that include severe cases with pre-infection samples were considered necessary. Contracting CD4+ clones turned up mainly in the CM and EM memory subsets, whereas EMRA was where CD8+ clones were enriched.

The run used an Illumina NovaSeq 6000. cDNA libraries for TCRalpha and TCRbeta were prepared by 5'RACE using constant-segment primers, with sample barcodes and unique molecular identifiers added. RNA was extracted from every sample with Trizol reagent. Amplification of the libraries took two PCR steps, and the second step added a second sample barcode plus Illumina TruSeq adapters. Libraries were sequenced on an Illumina NovaSeq with 2 x 150 bp paired-end reads. In the original analysis: The reads were demultiplexed and collapsed into UMI-guided consensus sequences using migec v1.2.7. Using mixcr v2.1.11, UMI consensuses were aligned to TRA and TRB V and J templates and then assembled into clonotypes. A clonotype was counted as expanded or contracted only when both edgeR and NoisET called the clonotype significant, with the noise models trained on biological replicates. For edgeR calls, the cutoffs were a false discovery rate-adjusted p below 0.01 and a log2 fold-change threshold of 1. PCA with hierarchical clustering of max-normalized trajectories of the 1000 most abundant clonotypes was used as exploratory dynamics analysis. Each responding clone was given a CD4 or CD8 phenotype based on the CD4+ and CD8+ repertoires, which had been sequenced separately. Using fastp trimming at Q25 and MiXCR clonotype assembly, TCRdb reanalyzed the public sequencing data and kept in-frame beta chains. A single entry per CDR3 protein holds the most common genes and DNA from its merged rows. Here the V and J calls rest on TCRdb's processing, not on the authors' analysis. This sample is represented by roughly 200,000 distinct CDR3 sequences; over 9% of them were singletons. The ten largest clones capture around 3.3% of the sample.

Sequenced input: PBMCs or a T cell subset sorted from them (not recorded which). This sequence originates from a man aged 18 to 30 who had mild COVID-19 (a few samples of this study predate the infection). The sample titles of this study are shuffled in the database, so cell type and time point are left out; the donor was told from shared clones. The chain is made from TRBV5-1 and TRBJ2-7; a tentative D call is TRBD1 (5 bases match). In nucleotide form, the sequence is TGCGCCAGCACTGGGGCCTCCTACGAGCAGTACTTC. Its translation is CASTGASYEQYF.